This entry concerns a single TCR beta chain. The data originate from a study of shared clonotypes between healthy human individuals. Only in-frame clones appear in the TCRdb table, and some are missing; sequencing was by immunoSEQ multiplex PCR. The sample gives about 1.5 million clones, 95% to 99% of which show up once; approximately 0.45% is in the top ten. V shed 0 bases, J shed 8 bases, and the junction held 9 bases outside the gene matches. The CDR3 runs 18 residues. Germline V gene data show CDR1 as MRHNA and CDR2 as SNTAGT. Material: naive CD4+ T cells sorted from blood. Noted subset: CD45RA+ positively selected. The receptor comes from a man aged 25 to 40 in good health. V usage is TRBV6-4 and J usage is TRBJ2-4; TRBD2 matches at 14 bases. The DNA for the CDR3 is TGTGCCAGCAGTGACTCGCGACTAGCGGGAGGGCCCTGGGACATTCAGTACTTC. This gives the protein CASSDSRLAGGPWDIQYF.